The clone carrying this T cell receptor (beta chain) was picked up a small number of times. What it binds is unknown. The sample comes from a study of identical twins. With no exceptions, donors were healthy Caucasians. A template switching step contributed a universal primer site, while unique molecular identifiers were present in the cDNA. From the 5' RACE reads, TCRdb called clonotypes with MiXCR, one entry per CDR3 protein. The data hold around 490,000 distinct CDR3 sequences, with 14% observed a single time. Germline V gene data show CDR1 as MNHEY and CDR2 as SVGAGI. CDR3 size: 14 residues. V shed 5 bases and J 1 base; nucleotides not matched to a gene: 3. Points from the study as a whole: Cord blood beta clonotypes present at high abundance carried fewer insertions; no such pattern appeared in memory repertoires. Weaker excess twin sharing was observed in beta out-of-frame sequences.

This same sample was also part of a study on yellow fever vaccine responses in identical twins.

The sample consisted of CD4+ T cells sorted from blood. This TCR was sampled from a woman aged 18-29 years in good health. The genes are TRBV6-5 and TRBJ2-5, with TRBD1 identical over 8 bases. CDR3 in DNA: TGTGCCAGCAGTCTACAGGGGGTCCAAGAGACCCAGTACTTC. Protein product: CASSLQGVQETQYF.